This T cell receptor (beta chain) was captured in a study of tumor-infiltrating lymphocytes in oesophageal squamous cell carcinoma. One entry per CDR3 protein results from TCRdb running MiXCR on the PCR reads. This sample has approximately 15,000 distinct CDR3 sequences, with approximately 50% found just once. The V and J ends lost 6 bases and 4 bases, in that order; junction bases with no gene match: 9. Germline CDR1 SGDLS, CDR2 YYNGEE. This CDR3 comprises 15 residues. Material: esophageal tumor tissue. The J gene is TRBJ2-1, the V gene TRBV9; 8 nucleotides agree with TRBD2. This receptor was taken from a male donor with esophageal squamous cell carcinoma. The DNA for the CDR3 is TGTGCCAGCACCCCTCCCGGGAGGGTTTACAATGAGCAGTTCTTC. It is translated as CASTPPGRVYNEQFF.